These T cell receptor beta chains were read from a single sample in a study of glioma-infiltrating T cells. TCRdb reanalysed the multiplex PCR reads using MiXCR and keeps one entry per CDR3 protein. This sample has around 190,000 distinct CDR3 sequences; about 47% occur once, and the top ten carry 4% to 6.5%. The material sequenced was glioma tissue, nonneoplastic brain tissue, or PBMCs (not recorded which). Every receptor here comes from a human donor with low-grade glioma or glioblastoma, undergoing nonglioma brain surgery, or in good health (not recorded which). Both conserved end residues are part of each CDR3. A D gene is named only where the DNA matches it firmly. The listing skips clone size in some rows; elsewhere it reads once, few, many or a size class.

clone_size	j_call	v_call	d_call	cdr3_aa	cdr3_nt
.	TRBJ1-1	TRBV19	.	CASSPAVGGTEAFF	TGTGCCAGTAGTCCTGCCGTCGGGGGGACTGAAGCTTTCTTT
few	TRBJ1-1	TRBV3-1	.	CASSQEWGTEAFF	TGTGCCAGCAGCCAAGAATGGGGAACTGAAGCTTTCTTT
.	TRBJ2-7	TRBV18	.	CASSPPSGHYEQYF	TGTGCCAGCTCACCACCGTCAGGGCACTACGAGCAGTACTTC
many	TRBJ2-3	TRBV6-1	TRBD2	CASSTSRNTDTQYF	TGTGCCTCTTCGACTAGCCGAAACACAGATACGCAGTATTTT
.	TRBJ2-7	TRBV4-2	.	CAISQVFRDPEQYF	TGTGCCATCAGCCAAGTGTTCCGGGACCCCGAGCAGTACTTC
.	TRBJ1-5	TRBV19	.	CASSSREGQPQHF	TGTGCCAGTAGTAGCCGGGAGGGCCAGCCCCAGCATTTT
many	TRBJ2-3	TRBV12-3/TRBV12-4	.	CASTPGTAATDTQYF	TGTGCCAGCACCCCAGGGACTGCAGCCACAGATACGCAGTATTTT
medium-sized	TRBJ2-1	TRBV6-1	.	CASSLNGRYNEQFF	TGTGCCAGCAGTTTAAACGGGAGATACAATGAGCAGTTCTTC
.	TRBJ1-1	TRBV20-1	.	CSARPDQNTEPFF	TGCAGTGCTAGACCTGACCAAAACACTGAACCTTTCTTT
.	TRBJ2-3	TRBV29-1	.	CSVAGIRDDVTNTQYF	TGCAGCGTGGCCGGGATCAGGGATGATGTCACAAATACGCAGTATTTT
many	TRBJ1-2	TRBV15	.	CATSRGRTGGYTF	TGTGCCACCAGCAGGGGAAGGACTGGCGGCTACACCTTC
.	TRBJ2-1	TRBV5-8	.	CASSLRGAQNYNEQFF	TGTGCCAGCAGCCTCAGGGGGGCCCAAAACTACAATGAGCAGTTCTTC
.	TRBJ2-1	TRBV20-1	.	CSARVKLLRNKQFF	TGCAGTGCTAGAGTGAAACTGTTGAGAAATAAGCAGTTCTTC
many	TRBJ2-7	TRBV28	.	CASSSRLVQYF	TGTGCCAGCAGTTCGAGACTAGTTCAGTACTTC
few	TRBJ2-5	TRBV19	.	CASSSQGISETQYF	TGTGCCAGTAGTTCCCAGGGGATATCGGAGACCCAGTACTTC
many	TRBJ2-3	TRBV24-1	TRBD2	CATSDPSGSADTQYF	TGTGCCACCAGTGATCCTAGCGGGAGCGCAGATACGCAGTATTTT
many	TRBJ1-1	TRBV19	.	CASSINEGAFF	TGTGCCAGTAGTATTAATGAGGGAGCTTTCTTT
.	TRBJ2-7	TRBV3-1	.	CARRQVPRREQYF	TGTGCCAGACGCCAAGTTCCTCGACGGGAGCAGTACTTC
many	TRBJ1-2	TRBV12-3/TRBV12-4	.	CASSFEINYGYTF	TGTGCCAGCAGTTTTGAAATTAACTATGGCTACACCTTC
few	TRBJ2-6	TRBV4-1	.	CASSQNPAAPRANVLTF	TGCGCCAGCAGCCAAAACCCGGCTGCGCCGAGGGCCAACGTCCTGACTTTC
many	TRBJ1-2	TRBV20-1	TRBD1	CSARGGQLNYGYTF	TGCAGTGCTAGAGGGGGACAGCTGAACTATGGCTACACCTTC
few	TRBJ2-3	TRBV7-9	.	CASSASGLTDTQYF	TGTGCCAGCAGTGCATCGGGGCTCACAGATACGCAGTATTTT
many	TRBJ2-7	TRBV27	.	CASSSPNGIYEQYF	TGTGCCAGCAGTTCCCCAAATGGAATATACGAGCAGTACTTC
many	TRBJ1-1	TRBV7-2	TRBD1	CASSGQGMNTEAFF	TGTGCCAGCTCAGGACAGGGGATGAACACTGAAGCTTTCTTT
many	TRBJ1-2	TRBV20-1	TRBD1	CSASFPGGNYGYTF	TGCAGTGCTAGTTTTCCAGGGGGCAACTATGGCTACACCTTC
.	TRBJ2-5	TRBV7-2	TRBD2	CASSSAGGWETQYF	TGTGCCAGCAGCTCCGCGGGGGGGTGGGAGACCCAGTACTTC
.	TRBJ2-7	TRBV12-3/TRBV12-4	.	CASTNQGLHNEQYF	TGTGCCAGCACGAACCAAGGGCTCCACAATGAGCAGTACTTC
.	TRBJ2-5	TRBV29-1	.	CSVGVGAVGETQYF	TGCAGCGTTGGCGTGGGGGCGGTCGGAGAGACCCAGTACTTC
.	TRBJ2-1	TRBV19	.	CASRESSYNEQFF	TGTGCCAGTAGGGAGAGCTCCTACAATGAGCAGTTCTTC
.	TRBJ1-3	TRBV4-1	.	CASSQVDSSGNTIYF	TGCGCCAGCAGCCAAGTAGACAGCTCTGGAAACACCATATATTTT
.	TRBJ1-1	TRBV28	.	CDRSYSVANTEAFF	TGTGACAGAAGTTACTCGGTGGCGAACACTGAAGCTTTCTTT
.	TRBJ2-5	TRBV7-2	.	CASCPSLPSQETQYF	TGTGCCAGCTGCCCCTCCCTCCCGTCCCAAGAGACCCAGTACTTC
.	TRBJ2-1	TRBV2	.	CDSIEDMYNEQFF	TGTGACAGCATCGAAGACATGTACAATGAGCAGTTCTTC
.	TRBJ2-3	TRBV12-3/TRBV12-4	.	CASTITGLGTDTKYF	TGTGCCAGCACCATAACAGGGCTTGGCACAGATACGAAGTATTTT
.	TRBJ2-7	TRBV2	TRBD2	CASRETSALTPYEQYF	TGTGCCAGCAGGGAGACTAGCGCCCTCACCCCCTACGAGCAGTACTTC
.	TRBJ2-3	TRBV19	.	CASSWRGGGTQYF	TGTGCCAGTAGTTGGAGAGGGGGAGGTACGCAGTATTTT
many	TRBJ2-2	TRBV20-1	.	CSARDPRMNTGELFF	TGCAGTGCTAGAGACCCCCGAATGAACACCGGGGAGCTGTTTTTT
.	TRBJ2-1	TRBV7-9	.	CASSSAFGGSPYNEQFF	TGTGCCAGCAGCTCAGCTTTTGGTGGGAGCCCCTACAATGAGCAGTTCTTC
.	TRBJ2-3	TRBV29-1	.	CSVALTVGTDTQYF	TGCAGCGTTGCTTTAACAGTGGGCACAGATACGCAGTATTTT
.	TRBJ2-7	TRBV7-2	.	CARSRDWGDYEQYF	TGTGCCAGAAGCCGAGACTGGGGGGACTACGAGCAGTACTTC
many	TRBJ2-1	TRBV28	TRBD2	CASSLLAGGEQFF	TGTGCCAGCAGTTTACTAGCGGGAGGTGAGCAGTTCTTC
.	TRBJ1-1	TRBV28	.	CASSNRFRMNTEALF	TGTGCCAGCAGCAACCGATTCAGAATGAACACTGAAGCTTTATTT
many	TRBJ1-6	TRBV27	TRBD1	CASSPPGQKNSPLHF	TGTGCCAGCAGTCCTCCGGGACAGAAAAATTCACCCCTCCACTTT
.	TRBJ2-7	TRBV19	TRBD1	CASSTQTGIHEQYF	TGTGCCAGTAGTACCCAGACAGGGATCCACGAGCAGTACTTC
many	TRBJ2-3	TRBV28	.	CASSSGLGNTQYF	TGTGCCAGCAGTTCAGGCCTAGGGAATACGCAGTATTTT
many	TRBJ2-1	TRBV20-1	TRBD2	CSASSSGSPEQFF	TGCAGTGCTAGTTCTAGCGGGAGTCCTGAGCAGTTCTTC
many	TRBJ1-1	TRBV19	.	CASSIGTANTEAFF	TGTGCCAGTAGTATCGGGACGGCGAACACTGAAGCTTTCTTT
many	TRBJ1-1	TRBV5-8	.	CASSLGVQTNTEAFF	TGTGCCAGCAGCTTGGGGGTCCAGACGAACACTGAAGCTTTCTTT
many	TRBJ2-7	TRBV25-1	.	CASSDSGTTYEQYF	TGTGCCAGCAGTGACTCCGGGACAACCTACGAGCAGTACTTC
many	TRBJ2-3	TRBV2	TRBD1	CASKDRGLTDTQYF	TGTGCCAGCAAGGACAGGGGATTAACAGATACGCAGTATTTT